This TCR beta chain was retrieved from a study of CD8 T cells in Susac syndrome. TCR beta sequencing covered blood CD8+ and CD4+ T cells. Healthy donors constituted the control group, matched for age and sex. The CD8+ and CD4+ T cells were isolated magnetically using a negative isolation approach, whereas the TEMRA cells were enriched by FACS. Germline CDR1 and CDR2: SGDLS and YYNGEE. Unmatched junction bases numbered 4, after V lost 5 bases and J lost 3 bases. The CDR3 spans 13 residues. With random hexamers, reverse transcription was performed on roughly 0.45 to 1 ug of RNA. Amplification of TCR beta CDR3 used immunoSEQ multiplex PCR across 54 Vbeta and 13 Jbeta. MiXCR, applied by TCRdb to the immunoSEQ multiplex PCR reads, yields one record per CDR3 protein. The sample includes roughly 47,000 distinct CDR3 sequences, 80% to 95% of them seen just once.

This rearrangement joins TRBV9 to TRBJ2-7; TRBD2 agrees at 8 bases. Material: CD8+ T cells from PBMCs. The receptor comes from a human donor in good health. The CDR3 DNA sequence: TGTGCCAGCAGTCCGGGACTAGTCTACGAGCAGTACTTC. Its protein product is CASSPGLVYEQYF.